The entry below describes one TCR beta chain. The authors' processing: How many nucleated cells were present was estimated from reference gene primer amplification. Assay: immunoSEQ multiplex PCR; the TCRdb copy retains only in-frame clones and omits some. V and J calls and clone size come straight from that table; D and trimming were deduced from the DNA. Among around 400,000 clones listed, around 87% were seen once. These data come from a study of blood T cell repertoires in COVID-19. V lost 1 base and J lost 5; bases outside the gene matches: 8. Germline V gives CDR1 SGHRS, CDR2 YFSETQ. The CDR3 spans 16 residues.

This chain links TRBV5-1 with TRBJ2-2; 7 bases match TRBD1. The clonotype comes from a woman aged 55-70 years with COVID-19, enrolled during active disease. The sequenced sample consisted of peripheral blood. The CDR3 loop reads CASSLISGTVTGELFF. The CDR3 DNA sequence: TGCGCCAGCAGCTTGATATCCGGGACAGTGACCGGGGAGCTGTTTTTT.